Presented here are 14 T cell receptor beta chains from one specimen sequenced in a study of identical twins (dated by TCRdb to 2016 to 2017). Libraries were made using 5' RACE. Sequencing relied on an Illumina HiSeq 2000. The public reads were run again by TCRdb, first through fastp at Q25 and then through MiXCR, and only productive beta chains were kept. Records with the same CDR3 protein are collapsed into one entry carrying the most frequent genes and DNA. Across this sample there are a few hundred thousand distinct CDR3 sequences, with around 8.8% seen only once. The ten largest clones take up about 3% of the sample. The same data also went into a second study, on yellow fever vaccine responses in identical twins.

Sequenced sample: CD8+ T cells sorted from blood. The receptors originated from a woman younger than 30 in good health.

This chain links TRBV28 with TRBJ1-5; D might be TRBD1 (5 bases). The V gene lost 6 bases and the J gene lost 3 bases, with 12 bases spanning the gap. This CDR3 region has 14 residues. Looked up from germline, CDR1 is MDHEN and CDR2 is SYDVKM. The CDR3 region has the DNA TGTGCCAGCAGCCGGGACGGTTACAATCAGCCCCAGCATTTT. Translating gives CASSRDGYNQPQHF.

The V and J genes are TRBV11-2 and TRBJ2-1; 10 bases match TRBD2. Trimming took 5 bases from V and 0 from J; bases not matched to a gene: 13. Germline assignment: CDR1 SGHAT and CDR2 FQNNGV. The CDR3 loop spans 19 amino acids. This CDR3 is CASSPQGSLAGDSYNEQFF. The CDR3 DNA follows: TGTGCCAGCAGCCCACAGGGTTCGCTAGCGGGGGACTCCTACAATGAGCAGTTCTTC.

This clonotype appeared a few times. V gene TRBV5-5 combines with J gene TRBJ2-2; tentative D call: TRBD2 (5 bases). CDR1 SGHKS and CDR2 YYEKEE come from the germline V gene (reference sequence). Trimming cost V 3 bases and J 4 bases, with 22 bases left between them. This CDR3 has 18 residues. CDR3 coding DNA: TGTGCCAGCAGCTCGGACCAAGGGAGTTTCTCGAGCACCGGGGAGCTGTTTTTT. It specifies CASSSDQGSFSSTGELFF. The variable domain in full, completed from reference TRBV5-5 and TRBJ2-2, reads DAGVTQSPTHLIKTRGQQVTLRCSPISGHKSVSWYQQVLGQGPQFIFQYYEKEERGRGNFPDRFSARQFPNYSSELNVNALLLGDSALYLCASSSDQGSFSSTGELFFGEGSRLTVL.

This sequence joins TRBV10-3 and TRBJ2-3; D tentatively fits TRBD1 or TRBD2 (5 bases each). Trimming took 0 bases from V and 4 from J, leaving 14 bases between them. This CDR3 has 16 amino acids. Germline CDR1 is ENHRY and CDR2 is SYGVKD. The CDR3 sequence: CAISESMAGTADTQYF. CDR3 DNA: TGTGCCATCAGTGAGTCGATGGCAGGGACCGCAGATACGCAGTATTTT.

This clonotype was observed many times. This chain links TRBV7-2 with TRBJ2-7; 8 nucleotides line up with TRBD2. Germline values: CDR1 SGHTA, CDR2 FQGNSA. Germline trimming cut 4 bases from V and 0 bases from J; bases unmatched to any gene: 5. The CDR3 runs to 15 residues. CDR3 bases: TGTGCCAGCAGCTCACTAGCGGACATCTCCTACGAGCAGTACTTC. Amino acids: CASSSLADISYEQYF.

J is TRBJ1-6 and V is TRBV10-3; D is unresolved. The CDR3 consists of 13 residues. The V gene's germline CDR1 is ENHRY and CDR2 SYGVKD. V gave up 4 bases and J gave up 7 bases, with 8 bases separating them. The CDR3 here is CAISGKQNSPLHF. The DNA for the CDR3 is TGTGCCATCAGTGGCAAACAGAATTCACCCCTCCACTTT.

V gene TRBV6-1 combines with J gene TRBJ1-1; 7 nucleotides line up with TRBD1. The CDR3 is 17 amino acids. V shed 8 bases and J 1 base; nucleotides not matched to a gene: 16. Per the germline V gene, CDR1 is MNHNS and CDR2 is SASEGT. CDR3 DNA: TGTGCCAGCCGCGACACCCGAAACAGGGGATCGAACACTGAAGCTTTCTTT. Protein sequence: CASRDTRNRGSNTEAFF.

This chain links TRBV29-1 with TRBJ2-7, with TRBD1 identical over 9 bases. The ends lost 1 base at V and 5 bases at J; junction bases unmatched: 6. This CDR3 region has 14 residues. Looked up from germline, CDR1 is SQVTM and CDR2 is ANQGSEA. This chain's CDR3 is CSVEGEDRGDEQYF. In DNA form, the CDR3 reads TGCAGCGTTGAAGGGGAGGACAGGGGCGACGAGCAGTACTTC.

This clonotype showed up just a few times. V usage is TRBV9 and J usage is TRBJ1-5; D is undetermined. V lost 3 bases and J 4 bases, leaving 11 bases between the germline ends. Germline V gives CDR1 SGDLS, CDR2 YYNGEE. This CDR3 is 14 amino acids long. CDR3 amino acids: CASSEGGPNQPQHF. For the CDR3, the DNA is TGTGCCAGCAGCGAGGGAGGTCCGAATCAGCCCCAGCATTTT.

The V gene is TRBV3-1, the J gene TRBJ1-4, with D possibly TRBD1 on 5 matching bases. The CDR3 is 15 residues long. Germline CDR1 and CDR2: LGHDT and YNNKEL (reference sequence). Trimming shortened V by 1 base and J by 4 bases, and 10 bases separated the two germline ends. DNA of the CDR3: TGTGCCAGCAGCCAAGGGGGCAGTAATAATGAAAAACTGTTTTTT. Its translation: CASSQGGSNNEKLFF.

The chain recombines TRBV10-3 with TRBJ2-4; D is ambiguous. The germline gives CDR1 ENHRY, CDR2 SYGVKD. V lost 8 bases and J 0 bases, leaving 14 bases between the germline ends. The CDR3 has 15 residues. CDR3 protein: CAIPRPRLAKNIQYF. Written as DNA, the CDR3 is TGTGCCATCCCCCGCCCGCGGCTAGCCAAAAACATTCAGTACTTC.

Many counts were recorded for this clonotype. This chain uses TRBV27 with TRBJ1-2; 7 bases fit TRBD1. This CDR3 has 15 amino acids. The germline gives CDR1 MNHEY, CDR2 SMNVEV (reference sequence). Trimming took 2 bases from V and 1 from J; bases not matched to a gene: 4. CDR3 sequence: CASSLRAGGNYGYTF. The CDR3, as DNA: TGTGCCAGCAGTTTACGGGCAGGGGGTAACTATGGCTACACCTTC.

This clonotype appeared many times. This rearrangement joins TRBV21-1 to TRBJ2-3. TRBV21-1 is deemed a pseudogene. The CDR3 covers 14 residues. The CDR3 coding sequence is TGTGCCAGCGGATCACTATGGGGCACAGATACGCAGTATTTT. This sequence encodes CASGSLWGTDTQYF.

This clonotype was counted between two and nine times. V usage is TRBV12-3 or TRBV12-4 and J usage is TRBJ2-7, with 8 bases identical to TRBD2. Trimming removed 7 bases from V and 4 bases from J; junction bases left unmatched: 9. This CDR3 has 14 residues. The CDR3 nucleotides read TGTGCCAGCAAAGGCGGGGGGCTAGGGTACGAGCAGTACTTC. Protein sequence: CASKGGGLGYEQYF.